These 21 T cell receptor beta chains came from one sample sequenced in a study of shared clonotypes between healthy human individuals. The naive CD8 fraction comprised CD45RO-negative cells positively selected for CCR7 and excluded terminally differentiated effector memory CD45RA+ cells. Sequencing was performed with immunoSEQ multiplex PCR; in TCRdb, only in-frame clones are kept and a portion is missing. The sample comprises roughly 2,000,000 clones, 93% of which are singletons, and about 1.6% rests with the top ten. The sequenced sample was naive CD8+ T cells from PBMCs. Receptors originate from a man between 18 and 35 years old in good health. Some clones in this sample may be carry-over from other donors' samples.

With regard to this clone: Other DNA sequences in the sample encode the same CDR3. V is TRBV11-2 and J is TRBJ1-1; D possibly corresponds to TRBD1 (5 bases). The CDR3 is made up of 12 amino acids. Germline loops: CDR1 SGHAT, CDR2 FQNNGV. The V gene lost 3 bases and the J gene lost 5 bases, with 7 bases spanning the gap. CDR3 sequence reads: CASSLGRTEAFF. The CDR3 nucleotides are TGTGCCAGCAGCTTGGGGCGGACTGAAGCTTTCTTT. Combining the CDR3 with reference TRBV11-2 and TRBJ1-1 gives the whole variable domain EAGVAQSPRYKIIEKRQSVAFWCNPISGHATLYWYQQILGQGPKLLIQFQNNGVVDDSQLPKDRFSAERLKGVDSTLKIQPAKLEDSAVYLCASSLGRTEAFFGQGTRLTVV.

The chain joins TRBV6-5 to TRBJ1-3; 9 nucleotides match TRBD1. The CDR3 is made up of 14 amino acids. V lost 5 bases and J lost 4; bases outside the gene matches: 3. Per germline, CDR1 MNHEY and CDR2 SVGAGI. The CDR3 DNA reads TGTGCCAGCAGTCCCGGGACAGGGGGAAACACCATATATTTT. Its translation is CASSPGTGGNTIYF.

The gene calls are TRBV5-4 and TRBJ1-1, with D possibly being TRBD1 (6 bases). V lost 0 bases, J lost 5 bases, and 14 bases lay in between. CDR3 length: 15 amino acids. Germline V gives CDR1 SGHNT, CDR2 YYREEE (reference sequence). CDR3 sequence: CASSLGQGRVTEAFF. DNA of the CDR3: TGTGCCAGCAGCTTGGGGCAGGGGCGAGTAACTGAAGCTTTCTTT.

This clone showed up just a few times. Within the sample, other DNA sequences also encode this same CDR3. This sequence joins TRBV27 and TRBJ1-1, with 8 bases fitting TRBD1. In germline, CDR1 is MNHEY, CDR2 SMNVEV (reference sequence). The CDR3 runs 13 residues. V shed 6 bases and J 4 bases; nucleotides not matched to a gene: 4. CDR3 in amino acids: CASSLTGGTEAFF. CDR3 coding DNA: TGTGCCAGCAGCCTAACAGGGGGCACTGAAGCTTTCTTT.

This chain links TRBV27 with TRBJ1-1, with TRBD1 matching 8 bases. This CDR3 is 14 amino acids long. CDR1 MNHEY and CDR2 SMNVEV come from the germline V gene (reference sequence). With V trimmed by 5 bases and J by 6 bases, 8 bases remained unmatched. The CDR3 protein is CASSRRDRWAEAFF. The CDR3 coding sequence is TGTGCCAGCAGTCGCCGGGACAGGTGGGCTGAAGCTTTCTTT.

The gene calls are TRBV14 and TRBJ1-1; D unclear. V lost 6 bases, J lost 1 base, and 6 bases lay in between. CDR1 and CDR2 (germline): SGHDN, FVKESK. The CDR3 sequence is 12 residues long. CDR3 protein: CASRKGNTEAFF. The CDR3 coding sequence is TGTGCCAGCAGAAAAGGGAACACTGAAGCTTTCTTT.

Comments on this clone: This same CDR3 is encoded by further DNA sequences in the sample. The chain recombines TRBV7-9 with TRBJ2-7; D remains unclear. The V and J ends lost 1 base and 5 bases respectively, with 6 bases between them. Looked up from germline, CDR1 is SEHNR and CDR2 is FQNEAQ (reference sequence). CDR3 size: 12 residues. CDR3 residues: CASSLGVHEQYF. The CDR3 coding sequence is TGTGCCAGCAGCTTAGGAGTCCACGAGCAGTACTTC.

This chain joins TRBV27 and TRBJ1-5, with D perhaps matching TRBD1 (6 bases). The germline V gene encodes CDR1 MNHEY and CDR2 SMNVEV (reference sequence). The CDR3 sequence is 16 residues long. V was cut by 6 bases and J by 3 bases, with 18 bases left in between. DNA for the CDR3: TGTGCCAGCAGCATATCACAGGGCTCCCTCAATCAGCCCCAGCATTTT. It encodes CASSISQGSLNQPQHF.

This clone was recorded a few times. The genes are TRBV11-2 and TRBJ2-7; 10 bases align to TRBD2. The CDR3 is 15 residues long. V gave up 6 bases and J gave up 5 bases; unmatched junction bases: 10. Germline loops: CDR1 SGHAT, CDR2 FQNNGV. For the CDR3, the DNA is TGTGCCAGCAGTATCAGCGGGAGGGCCGGGGACGAGCAGTACTTC. As protein: CASSISGRAGDEQYF.

In the case of this clone: Other DNA variants within this sample encode the same CDR3. The chain uses TRBV27 and TRBJ1-1; D unresolved. Trimming took 1 base from V and 0 from J, leaving 9 bases between them. In germline, CDR1 is MNHEY, CDR2 SMNVEV (reference sequence). There are 15 residues in the CDR3. CDR3 loop: CASSLLPDLNTEAFF. The CDR3 region has the DNA TGTGCCAGCAGTTTATTGCCCGACCTGAACACTGAAGCTTTCTTT.

The chain joins TRBV15 to TRBJ2-5, with 11 bases lining up with TRBD2. The germline V gene encodes CDR1 LNHNV and CDR2 YYDKDF (reference sequence). The junction had 10 bases not matched to a gene; V was cut back by 3 bases and J by 4 bases. The CDR3 totals 17 residues. CDR3 coding DNA: TGTGCCACCAGCAGCGGGACTAGCGGCCTGAGGGGAGAGACCCAGTACTTC. Protein sequence: CATSSGTSGLRGETQYF.

The J gene is TRBJ2-5, the V gene TRBV4-2; D is undetermined. The CDR3 loop spans 18 amino acids. Germline CDR1 reads LGHNA; CDR2 reads YNFKEQ. V was cut by 1 base and J by 1 base, with 19 bases left in between. The CDR3 nucleotides read TGTGCCAGCAGCCAAGGGGTGGAGATAGACCATTTCCAAGAGACCCAGTACTTC. Translation gives CASSQGVEIDHFQETQYF.

The chain uses TRBV15 and TRBJ2-7; D may correspond to TRBD1 or TRBD2 (5 bases each). CDR1 LNHNV and CDR2 YYDKDF come from the germline V gene (reference sequence). V gave up 0 bases and J gave up 3 bases, with 15 bases separating them. This CDR3 spans 16 amino acids. The CDR3 DNA reads as TGTGCCACCAGCAGAGACGGGGCATCCGCCCTCTACGAGCAGTACTTC. It yields the protein CATSRDGASALYEQYF.

This clone was seen once. The V and J genes are TRBV11-2 and TRBJ2-1; 9 bases are shared with TRBD1. Germline CDR1 and CDR2: SGHAT and FQNNGV. V was pared by 4 bases and J by 4 bases, with 8 bases of the junction left unmatched. CDR3 length equals 16 residues. CDR3 bases: TGTGCCAGCAGCTCGGACAGGGGAATAGTTTACAATGAGCAGTTCTTC. Translated, it gives CASSSDRGIVYNEQFF.

V and J are TRBV5-6 and TRBJ1-2; D is unresolved. Per germline, CDR1 SGHDT and CDR2 YYEEEE. The V and J ends lost 2 bases and 8 bases respectively, with 10 bases between them. This CDR3 contains 12 residues. CDR3 bases: TGTGCCAGCAGCTTAGACGGGCGGGGCTACACCTTC. Translated: CASSLDGRGYTF.

As for this clone: The sample has other DNA sequences that encode this CDR3 too. The rearrangement joins TRBV2 to TRBJ2-7; 7 bases are shared with TRBD1. Germline V gene lookup returns CDR1 SNHLY and CDR2 FYNNEI. With 1 base clipped from V and 0 bases from J, the junction kept 0 bases outside the gene matches. CDR3 length equals 14 residues. The chain's CDR3 is CASSEDRGSYEQYF. CDR3 in DNA: TGTGCCAGCAGTGAAGACAGGGGCTCCTACGAGCAGTACTTC.

This clone appeared a single time. This chain uses TRBV29-1 with TRBJ2-2; D is undetermined. This CDR3 comprises 13 residues. The germline V and J ends were trimmed by 8 bases and 7 bases, with 17 bases remaining between them. The germline V gene encodes CDR1 SQVTM and CDR2 ANQGSEA. The CDR3 sequence: CSTLKSLDGELFF. CDR3 bases: TGCAGCACGTTGAAAAGTTTGGACGGGGAGCTGTTTTTT.

This clone was seen just once. The chain carries TRBV7-6 and TRBJ2-1; 8 bases line up with TRBD2. The CDR3 has 14 residues. The trim removed 6 bases at V and 6 bases at J, leaving 7 bases unmatched. Germline CDR1 is SGHVS and CDR2 is FNYEAQ. Here the CDR3 reads CASSLSRGGNEQFF. CDR3 DNA: TGTGCCAGCAGTTTGAGCCGGGGGGGCAATGAGCAGTTCTTC.

The V gene is TRBV5-1, the J gene TRBJ1-1; no definite D call. The CDR3 extends over 15 amino acids. Germline values: CDR1 SGHRS, CDR2 YFSETQ. Between the trimmed V and J ends, which lost 0 bases and 4 bases, there was a span of 13 bases. CDR3 sequence: CASSLERRSGTEAFF. CDR3 DNA: TGCGCCAGCAGCTTGGAAAGGCGGTCGGGCACTGAAGCTTTCTTT.

The rearrangement uses TRBV7-2 and TRBJ1-2; D might be TRBD1 (6 bases). The CDR3 runs 15 residues. The germline CDR1 and CDR2 sequences are SGHTA and FQGNSA. The germline V and J ends were trimmed by 9 bases and 0 bases, with 17 bases remaining between them. DNA for the CDR3: TGTGCCAGTAGGAGATGGACAGAGACTAACTATGGCTACACCTTC. Translating it yields CASRRWTETNYGYTF.

This clone was counted only a few times. V gene TRBV9 combines with J gene TRBJ1-2; 7 nucleotides line up with TRBD1. Germline-derived CDR1 and CDR2 are SGDLS and YYNGEE. The CDR3 extends over 13 amino acids. The J segment lost 4 bases and the V segment lost 5 bases, leaving 5 bases of the junction unmatched. The CDR3 loop reads CASRGQPPYGYTF. DNA of the CDR3: TGTGCCAGCAGGGGACAGCCCCCCTATGGCTACACCTTC.